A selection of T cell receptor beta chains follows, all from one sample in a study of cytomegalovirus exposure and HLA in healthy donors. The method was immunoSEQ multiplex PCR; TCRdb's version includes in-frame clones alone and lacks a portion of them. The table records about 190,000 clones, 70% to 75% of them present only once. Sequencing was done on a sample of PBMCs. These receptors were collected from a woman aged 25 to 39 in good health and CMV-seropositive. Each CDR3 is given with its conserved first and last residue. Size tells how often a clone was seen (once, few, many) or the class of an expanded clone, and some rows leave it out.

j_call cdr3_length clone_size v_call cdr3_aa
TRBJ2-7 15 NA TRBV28 CASSSGQGTSYEQYF
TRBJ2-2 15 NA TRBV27 CASSISGGNTGELFF
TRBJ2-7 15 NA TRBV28 CASSTGTSGAYEQYF
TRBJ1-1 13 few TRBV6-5 CASSTGLNTEAFF
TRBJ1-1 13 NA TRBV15 CATGGPGGTEAFF
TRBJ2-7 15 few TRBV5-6 CASSPGLPTSYEQYF
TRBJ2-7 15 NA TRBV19 CASRGAGGRPYEQYF
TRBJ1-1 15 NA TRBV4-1 CASSHLAGAGTEAFF
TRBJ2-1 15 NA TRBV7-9 CASSLAGVGFNEQFF
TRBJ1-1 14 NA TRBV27 CASSLGRGGTEAFF
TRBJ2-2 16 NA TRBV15 CATSSPVGAGTGELFF
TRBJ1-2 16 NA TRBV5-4 CASSRDRQGQGHGYTF
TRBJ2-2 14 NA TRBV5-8 CASSLAPRAGELFF
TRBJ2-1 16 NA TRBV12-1 CASSHRGTSPFNEQFF
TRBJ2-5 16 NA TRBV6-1 CASSEGITGIQETQYF
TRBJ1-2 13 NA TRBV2 CASSEHRTYGYTF
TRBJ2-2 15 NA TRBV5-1 CASSATSGRTGELFF
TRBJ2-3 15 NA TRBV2 CANTIPGLAGDTQYF
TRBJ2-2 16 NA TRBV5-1 CASSLDAGLLPGELFF
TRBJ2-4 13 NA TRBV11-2 CASSLTDGNIQYF
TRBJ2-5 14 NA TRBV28 CASSLGQWGGTQYF
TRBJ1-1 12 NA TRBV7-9 CASSPSYTEAFF
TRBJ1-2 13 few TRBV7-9 CASSLDTGPSYTF
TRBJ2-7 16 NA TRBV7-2 CASSLGILAGLYEQYF
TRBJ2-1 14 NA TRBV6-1 CASSMTSGVGEQFF
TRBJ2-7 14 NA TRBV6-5 CASTPAGEVPEQYF
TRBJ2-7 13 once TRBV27 CASSLGTAYEQYF
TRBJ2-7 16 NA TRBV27 CASSPQGRDGDYGQYF